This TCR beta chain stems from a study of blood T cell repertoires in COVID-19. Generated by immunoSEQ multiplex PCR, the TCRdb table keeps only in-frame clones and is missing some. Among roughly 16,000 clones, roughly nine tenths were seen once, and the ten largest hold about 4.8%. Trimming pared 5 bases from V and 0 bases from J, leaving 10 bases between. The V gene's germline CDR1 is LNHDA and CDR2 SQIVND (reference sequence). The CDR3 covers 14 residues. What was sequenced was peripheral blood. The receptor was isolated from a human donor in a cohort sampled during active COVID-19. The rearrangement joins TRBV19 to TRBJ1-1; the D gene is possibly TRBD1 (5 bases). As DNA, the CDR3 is TGTGCCAGTAGTTGGACAACCATGAACACTGAAGCTTTCTTT. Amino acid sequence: CASSWTTMNTEAFF.